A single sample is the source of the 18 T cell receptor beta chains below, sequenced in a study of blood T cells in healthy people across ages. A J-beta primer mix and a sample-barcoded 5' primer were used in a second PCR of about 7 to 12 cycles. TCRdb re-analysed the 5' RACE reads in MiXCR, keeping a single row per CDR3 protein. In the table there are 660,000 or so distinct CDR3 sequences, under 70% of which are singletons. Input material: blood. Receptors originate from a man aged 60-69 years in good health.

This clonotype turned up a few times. The CDR3 coding sequence is TGTGCCAGCGGAATCGCTGGGGCCAACGTCCTGACTTTC. It yields the protein CASGIAGANVLTF. The chain employs TRBV3-1 and TRBJ2-6, with D uncertain. Germline lookup yields CDR1 LGHDT and CDR2 YNNKEL (reference sequence). The CDR3 spans 13 residues. V dropped 8 bases and J dropped 2 bases, with 7 bases sitting between them.

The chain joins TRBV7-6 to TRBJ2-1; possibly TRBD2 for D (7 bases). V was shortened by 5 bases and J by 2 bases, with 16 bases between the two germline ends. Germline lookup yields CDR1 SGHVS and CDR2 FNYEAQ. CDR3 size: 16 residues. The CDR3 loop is CASSDPGGDPYNEQFF. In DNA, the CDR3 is TGTGCCAGCAGCGATCCGGGGGGCGACCCCTACAATGAGCAGTTCTTC.

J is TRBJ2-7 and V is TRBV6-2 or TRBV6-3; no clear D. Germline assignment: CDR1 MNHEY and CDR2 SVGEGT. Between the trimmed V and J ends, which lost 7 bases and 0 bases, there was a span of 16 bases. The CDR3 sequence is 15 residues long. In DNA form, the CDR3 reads TGTGCCAGCAATACCTACACCGACTTCTCCTACGAGCAGTACTTC. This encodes CASNTYTDFSYEQYF.

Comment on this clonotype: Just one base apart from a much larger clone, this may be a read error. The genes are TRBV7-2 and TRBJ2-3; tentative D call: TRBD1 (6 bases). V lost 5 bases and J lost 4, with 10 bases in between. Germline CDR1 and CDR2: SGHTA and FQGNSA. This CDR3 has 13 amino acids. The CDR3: CASSVDRSDTQYF. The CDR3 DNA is TGTGCCAGCAGCGTGGACAGATCAGATACGCAGTATTTT.

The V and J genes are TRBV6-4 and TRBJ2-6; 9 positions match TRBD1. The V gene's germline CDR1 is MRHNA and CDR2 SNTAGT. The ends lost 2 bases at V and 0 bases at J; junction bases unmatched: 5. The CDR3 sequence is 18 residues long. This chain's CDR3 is CASSDRQGGSSGANVLTF. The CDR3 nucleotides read TGTGCCAGCAGTGACCGACAGGGGGGGAGCTCTGGGGCCAACGTCCTGACTTTC.

The CDR3 region has the DNA TGTGCCAGCAGCTTGGCCTTAGGGACAGTAGCCTACGAGCAGTACTTC. This translates into CASSLALGTVAYEQYF. V gene TRBV5-5 combines with J gene TRBJ2-7; 7 bases align to TRBD1. This CDR3 region has 16 residues. Germline lookup yields CDR1 SGHKS and CDR2 YYEKEE (reference sequence). J was trimmed by 2 bases and V by 0 bases; bases with no gene match: 8.

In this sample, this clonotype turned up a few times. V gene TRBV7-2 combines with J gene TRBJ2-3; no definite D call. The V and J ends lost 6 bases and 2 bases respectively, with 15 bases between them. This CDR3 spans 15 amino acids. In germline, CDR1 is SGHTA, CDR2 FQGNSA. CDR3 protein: CASRNRVTATDTQYF. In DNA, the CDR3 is TGTGCCAGCAGGAACCGGGTCACCGCCACAGATACGCAGTATTTT.

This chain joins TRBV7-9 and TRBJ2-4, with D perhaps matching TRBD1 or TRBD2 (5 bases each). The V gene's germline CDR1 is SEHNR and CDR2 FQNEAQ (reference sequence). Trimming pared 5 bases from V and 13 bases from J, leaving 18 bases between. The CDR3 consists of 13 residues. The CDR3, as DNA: TGTGCCAGCAGCCTACTTCCAGGGCGCGGGCAGTACTTC. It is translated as CASSLLPGRGQYF.

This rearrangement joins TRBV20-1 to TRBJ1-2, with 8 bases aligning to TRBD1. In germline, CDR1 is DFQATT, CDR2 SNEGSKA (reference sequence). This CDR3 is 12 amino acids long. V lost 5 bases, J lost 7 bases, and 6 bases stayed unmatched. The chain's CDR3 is CSASTGVGGYTF. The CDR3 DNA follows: TGCAGTGCTTCGACAGGGGTCGGTGGCTACACCTTC.

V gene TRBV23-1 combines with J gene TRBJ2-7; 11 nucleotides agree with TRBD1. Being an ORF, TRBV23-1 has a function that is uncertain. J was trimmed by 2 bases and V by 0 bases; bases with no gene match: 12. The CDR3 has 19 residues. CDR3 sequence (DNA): TGCGCCAGCAGTCAATCTTCCCTCCGGGACAGGGGGGCCACCTACGAGCAGTACTTC. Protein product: CASSQSSLRDRGATYEQYF.

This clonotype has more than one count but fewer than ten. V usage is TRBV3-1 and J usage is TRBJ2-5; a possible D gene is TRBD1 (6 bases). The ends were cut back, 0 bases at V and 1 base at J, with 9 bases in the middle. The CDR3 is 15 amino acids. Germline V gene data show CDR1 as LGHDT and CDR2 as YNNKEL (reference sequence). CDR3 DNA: TGTGCCAGCAGCCAAGATAGGACAGCCCAAGAGACCCAGTACTTC. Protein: CASSQDRTAQETQYF.

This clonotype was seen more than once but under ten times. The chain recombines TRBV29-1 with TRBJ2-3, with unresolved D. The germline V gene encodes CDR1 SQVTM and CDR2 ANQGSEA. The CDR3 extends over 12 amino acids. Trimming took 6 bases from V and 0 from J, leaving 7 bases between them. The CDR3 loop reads CSVRGSTDTQYF. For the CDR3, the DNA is TGCAGCGTCCGCGGTAGCACAGATACGCAGTATTTT.

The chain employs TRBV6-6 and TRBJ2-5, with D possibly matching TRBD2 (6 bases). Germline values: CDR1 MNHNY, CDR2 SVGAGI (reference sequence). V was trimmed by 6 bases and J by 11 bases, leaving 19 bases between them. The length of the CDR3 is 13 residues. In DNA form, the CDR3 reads TGTGCCAGCAGCCCCCCCAGGGTACGGGAGCAGTACTTC. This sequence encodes CASSPPRVREQYF.

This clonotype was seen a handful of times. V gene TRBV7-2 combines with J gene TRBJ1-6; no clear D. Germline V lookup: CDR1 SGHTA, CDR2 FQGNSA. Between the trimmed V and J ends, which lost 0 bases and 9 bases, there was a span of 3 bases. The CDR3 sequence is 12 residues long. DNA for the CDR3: TGTGCCAGCAGCTTAGCAGTTTCACCCCTCCACTTT. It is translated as CASSLAVSPLHF.

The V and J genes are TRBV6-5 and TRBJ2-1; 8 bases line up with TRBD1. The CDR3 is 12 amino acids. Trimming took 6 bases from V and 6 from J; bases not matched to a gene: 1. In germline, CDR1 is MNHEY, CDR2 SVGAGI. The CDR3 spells CASRTGGNEQFF. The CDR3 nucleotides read TGTGCCAGCAGAACAGGGGGCAATGAGCAGTTCTTC.

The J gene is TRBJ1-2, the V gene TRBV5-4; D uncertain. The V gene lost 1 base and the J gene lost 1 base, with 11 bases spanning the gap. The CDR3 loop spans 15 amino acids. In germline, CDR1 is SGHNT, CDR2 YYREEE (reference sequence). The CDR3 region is CASSLRIGSNYGYTF. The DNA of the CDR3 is TGTGCCAGCAGCTTGCGTATCGGCAGTAACTATGGCTACACCTTC.

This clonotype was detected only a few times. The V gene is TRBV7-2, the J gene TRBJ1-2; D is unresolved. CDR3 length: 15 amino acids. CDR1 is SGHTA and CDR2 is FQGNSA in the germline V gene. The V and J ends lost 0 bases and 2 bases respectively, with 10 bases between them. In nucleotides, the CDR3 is TGTGCCAGCAGCTTAGCGCCTCAGAGGAACTATGGCTACACCTTC. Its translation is CASSLAPQRNYGYTF.

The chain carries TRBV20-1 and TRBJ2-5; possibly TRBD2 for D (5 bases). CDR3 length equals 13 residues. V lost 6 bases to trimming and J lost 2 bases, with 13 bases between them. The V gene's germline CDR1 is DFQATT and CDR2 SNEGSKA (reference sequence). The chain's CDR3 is CSALAPGQETQYF. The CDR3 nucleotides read TGCAGTGCCCTAGCTCCGGGACAAGAGACCCAGTACTTC.